This paragraph reports one TCR beta chain. Its matching antigen is unknown. The entry originates in a study of T cell clusters in autoimmune cytopenias. Study-wide results and limits: The T cell clusters came from computational analysis alone and lack functional validation.

TRB was amplified from 250 ng of peripheral blood genomic DNA per sample. The CDR3 covers 15 residues. The germline gives CDR1 LNHDA, CDR2 SQIVND (reference sequence). TRB was amplified by touch-down multiplex PCR, primer pools A and B combined. TCRdb reworked the multiplex PCR reads into one entry per CDR3 protein, no DNA. The listing contains some 730 distinct CDR3 sequences. The data were also submitted as part of a second study, on T cell repertoires in aging, cancer and after chemotherapy. This second study notes: Approximately 8 million TCR reads were in the whole dataset. Rebound thymic output was suggested by rising median generation probability during chemotherapy in each cancer cohort.

This receptor was obtained from a human donor in good health. The chain is built from TRBV19 and TRBJ1-5; the TCRdb call, TRBD1, lacks DNA for checking. The source material was peripheral blood. The CDR3 here is CASTDPGGSNQPQHF.